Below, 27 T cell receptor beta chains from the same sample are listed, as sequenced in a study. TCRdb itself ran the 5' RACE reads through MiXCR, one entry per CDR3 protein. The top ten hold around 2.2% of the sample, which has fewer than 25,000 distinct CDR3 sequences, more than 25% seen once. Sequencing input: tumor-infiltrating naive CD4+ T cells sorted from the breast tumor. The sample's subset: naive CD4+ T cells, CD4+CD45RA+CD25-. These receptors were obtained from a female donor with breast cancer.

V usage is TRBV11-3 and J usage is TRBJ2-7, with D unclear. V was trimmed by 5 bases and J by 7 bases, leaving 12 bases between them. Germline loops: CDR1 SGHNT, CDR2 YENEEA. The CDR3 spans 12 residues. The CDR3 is CASSPGRPEQYF. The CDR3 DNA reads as TGTGCCAGCAGCCCGGGCAGACCGGAGCAGTACTTC.

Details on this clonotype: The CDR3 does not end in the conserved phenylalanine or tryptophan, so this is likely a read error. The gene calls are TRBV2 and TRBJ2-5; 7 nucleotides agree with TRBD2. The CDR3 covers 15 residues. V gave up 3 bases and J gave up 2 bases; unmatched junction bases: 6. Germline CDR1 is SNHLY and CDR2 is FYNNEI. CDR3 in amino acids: CASSDRGGIQETQYS. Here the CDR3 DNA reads TGTGCCAGCAGTGACCGGGGAGGGATACAAGAGACCCAGTACTCC.

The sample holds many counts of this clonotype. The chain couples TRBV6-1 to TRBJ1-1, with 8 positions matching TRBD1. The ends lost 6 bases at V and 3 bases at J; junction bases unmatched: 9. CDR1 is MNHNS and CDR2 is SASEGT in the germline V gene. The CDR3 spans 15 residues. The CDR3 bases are TGTGCCAGCAGGATGGGACAGGCGGGACACACTGAAGCTTTCTTT. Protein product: CASRMGQAGHTEAFF.

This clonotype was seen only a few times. The CDR3 nucleotides read TGCAGTGCATTCCGAACCTACGAGCAGTACTTC. It codes for CSAFRTYEQYF. The chain is built from TRBV20-1 and TRBJ2-7; D gene uncertain. In germline, CDR1 is DFQATT, CDR2 SNEGSKA (reference sequence). V was shortened by 6 bases and J by 2 bases, with 8 bases between the two germline ends. CDR3 size: 11 residues.

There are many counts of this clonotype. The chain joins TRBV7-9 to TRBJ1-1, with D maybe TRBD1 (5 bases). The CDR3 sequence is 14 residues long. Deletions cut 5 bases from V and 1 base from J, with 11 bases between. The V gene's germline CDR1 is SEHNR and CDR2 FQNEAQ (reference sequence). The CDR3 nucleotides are TGTGCCAGCAGCATACAGGCTCCGAACACTGAAGCTTTCTTT. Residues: CASSIQAPNTEAFF.

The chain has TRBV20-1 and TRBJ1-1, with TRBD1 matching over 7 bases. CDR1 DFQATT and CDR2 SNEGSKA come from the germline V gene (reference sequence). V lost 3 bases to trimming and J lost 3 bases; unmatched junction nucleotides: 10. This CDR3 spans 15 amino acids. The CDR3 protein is CSARRSSGGDTEAFF. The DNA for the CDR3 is TGCAGTGCTAGGAGGTCGTCAGGGGGGGACACTGAAGCTTTCTTT.

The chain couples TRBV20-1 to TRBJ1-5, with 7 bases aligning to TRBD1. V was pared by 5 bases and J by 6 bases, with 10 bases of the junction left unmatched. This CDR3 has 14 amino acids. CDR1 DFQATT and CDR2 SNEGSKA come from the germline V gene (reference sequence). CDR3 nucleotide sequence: TGCAGTGCTGGCCCCGACAGGGTCGGTCAGCCCCAGCATTTT. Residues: CSAGPDRVGQPQHF.

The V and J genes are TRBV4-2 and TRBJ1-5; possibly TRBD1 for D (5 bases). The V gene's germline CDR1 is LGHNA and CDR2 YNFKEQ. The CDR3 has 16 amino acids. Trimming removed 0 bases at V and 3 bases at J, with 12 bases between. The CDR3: CASSQDRDLNNQPQHF. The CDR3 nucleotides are TGTGCCAGCAGCCAAGATCGGGACCTCAACAATCAGCCCCAGCATTTT.

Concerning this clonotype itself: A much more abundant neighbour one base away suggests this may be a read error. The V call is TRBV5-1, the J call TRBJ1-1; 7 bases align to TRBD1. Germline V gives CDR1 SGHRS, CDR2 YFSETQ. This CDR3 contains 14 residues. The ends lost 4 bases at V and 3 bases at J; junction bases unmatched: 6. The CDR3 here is CASSPGQMDTEAFF. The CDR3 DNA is TGCGCCAGCAGCCCGGGACAGATGGACACTGAAGCTTTCTTT.

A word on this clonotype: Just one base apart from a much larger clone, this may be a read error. CDR3 sequence: CASIDAAGGRVNEQFF. In DNA form, the CDR3 reads TGTGCCAGCATCGACGCCGCCGGGGGGAGGGTCAATGAGCAGTTCTTC. This rearrangement joins TRBV6-6 to TRBJ2-1; 7 bases agree with TRBD2. The CDR3 runs 16 residues. Germline V gene data show CDR1 as MNHNY and CDR2 as SVGAGI (reference sequence). V lost 7 bases, J lost 6 bases, and 15 bases stayed unmatched.

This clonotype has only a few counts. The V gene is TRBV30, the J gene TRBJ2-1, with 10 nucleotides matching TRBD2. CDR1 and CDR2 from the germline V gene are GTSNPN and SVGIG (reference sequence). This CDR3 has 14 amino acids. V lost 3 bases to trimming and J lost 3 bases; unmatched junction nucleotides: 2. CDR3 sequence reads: CAWSRTSGYNEQFF. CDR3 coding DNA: TGTGCCTGGAGCCGGACTAGCGGCTACAATGAGCAGTTCTTC.

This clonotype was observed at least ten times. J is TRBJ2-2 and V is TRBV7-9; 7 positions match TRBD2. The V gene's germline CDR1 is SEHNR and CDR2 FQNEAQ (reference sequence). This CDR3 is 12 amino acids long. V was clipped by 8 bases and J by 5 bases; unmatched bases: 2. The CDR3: CASGGGTGELFF. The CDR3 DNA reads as TGTGCCAGCGGCGGGGGAACCGGGGAGCTGTTTTTT.

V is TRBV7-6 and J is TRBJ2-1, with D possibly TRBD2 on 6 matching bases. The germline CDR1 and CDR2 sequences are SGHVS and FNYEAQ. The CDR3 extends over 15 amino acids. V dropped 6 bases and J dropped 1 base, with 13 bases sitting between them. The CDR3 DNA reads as TGTGCCAGCAGTCGACTAGTGGGGTCCTACAATGAGCAGTTCTTC. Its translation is CASSRLVGSYNEQFF.

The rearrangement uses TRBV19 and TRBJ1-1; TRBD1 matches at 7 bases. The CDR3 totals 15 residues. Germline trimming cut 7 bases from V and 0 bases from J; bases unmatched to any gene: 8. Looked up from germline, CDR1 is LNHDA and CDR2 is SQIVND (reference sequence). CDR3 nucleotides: TGTGCCAGTAAGCCCGACAGGGCGCTGAACACTGAAGCTTTCTTT. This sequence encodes CASKPDRALNTEAFF.

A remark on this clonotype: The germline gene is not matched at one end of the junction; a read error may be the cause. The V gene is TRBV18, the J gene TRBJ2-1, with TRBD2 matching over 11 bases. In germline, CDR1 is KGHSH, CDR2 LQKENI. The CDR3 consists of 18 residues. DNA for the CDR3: TGTGCCAGCTCACCGTCGACCGGGACTAGCGGAGGGGAGAATGGGCAGTTCTTC. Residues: CASSPSTGTSGGENGQFF.

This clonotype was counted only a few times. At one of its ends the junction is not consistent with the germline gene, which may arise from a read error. The CDR3 coding sequence is TGTGCCAGCAGCCATCCCCTCTCGTTT. As protein: CASSHPLSF. The J gene is TRBJ1-5, the V gene TRBV7-3; D remains unclear. The V gene's germline CDR1 is SGHTA and CDR2 FQGTGA. The CDR3 runs 9 residues.

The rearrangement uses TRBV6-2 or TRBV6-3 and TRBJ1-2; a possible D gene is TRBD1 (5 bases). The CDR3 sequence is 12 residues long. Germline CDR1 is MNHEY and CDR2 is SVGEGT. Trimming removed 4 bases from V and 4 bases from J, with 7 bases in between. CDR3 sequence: CASSLGTYGYTF. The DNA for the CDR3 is TGTGCCAGCAGTTTGGGGACCTATGGCTACACCTTC.

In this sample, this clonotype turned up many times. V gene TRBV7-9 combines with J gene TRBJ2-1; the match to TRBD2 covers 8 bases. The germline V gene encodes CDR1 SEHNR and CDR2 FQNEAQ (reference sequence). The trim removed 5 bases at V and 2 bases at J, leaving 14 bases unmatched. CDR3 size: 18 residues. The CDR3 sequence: CASSPRALAGFTYNEQFF. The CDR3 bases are TGTGCCAGCAGCCCAAGGGCGCTAGCGGGTTTCACCTACAATGAGCAGTTCTTC. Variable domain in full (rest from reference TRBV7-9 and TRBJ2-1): DTGVSQNPRHKITKRGQNVTFRCDPISEHNRLYWYRQTLGQGPEFLTYFQNEAQLEKSRLLSDRFSAERPKGSFSTLEIQRTEQGDSAMYLCASSPRALAGFTYNEQFFGPGTRLTVL.

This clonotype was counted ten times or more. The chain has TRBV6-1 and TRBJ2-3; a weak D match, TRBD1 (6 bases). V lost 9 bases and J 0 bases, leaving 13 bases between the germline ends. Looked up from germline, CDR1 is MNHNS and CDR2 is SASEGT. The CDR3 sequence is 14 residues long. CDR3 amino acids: CASQIQGSTDTQYF. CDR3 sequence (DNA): TGTGCCAGTCAGATACAGGGTAGCACAGATACGCAGTATTTT.

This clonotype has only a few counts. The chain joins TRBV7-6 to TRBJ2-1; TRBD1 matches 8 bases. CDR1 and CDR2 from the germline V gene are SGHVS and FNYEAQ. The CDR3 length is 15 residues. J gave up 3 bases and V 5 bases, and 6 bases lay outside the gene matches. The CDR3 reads CASSIGQGYYNEQFF. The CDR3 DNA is TGTGCCAGCAGCATCGGACAGGGATACTACAATGAGCAGTTCTTC.

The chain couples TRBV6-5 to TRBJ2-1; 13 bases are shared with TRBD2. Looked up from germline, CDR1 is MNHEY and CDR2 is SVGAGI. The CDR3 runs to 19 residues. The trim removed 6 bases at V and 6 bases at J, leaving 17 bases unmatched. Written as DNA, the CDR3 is TGTGCCAGCAGGACCACCCCCCGGACTAGCGGGAGTATGGTCAATGAGCAGTTCTTC. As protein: CASRTTPRTSGSMVNEQFF.

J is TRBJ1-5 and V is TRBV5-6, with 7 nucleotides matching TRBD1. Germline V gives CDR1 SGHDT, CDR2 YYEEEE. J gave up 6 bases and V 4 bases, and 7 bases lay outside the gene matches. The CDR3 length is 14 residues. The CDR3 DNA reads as TGTGCCAGCAGCCCCAGGGGGGCACGTCAGCCCCAGCATTTT. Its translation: CASSPRGARQPQHF.

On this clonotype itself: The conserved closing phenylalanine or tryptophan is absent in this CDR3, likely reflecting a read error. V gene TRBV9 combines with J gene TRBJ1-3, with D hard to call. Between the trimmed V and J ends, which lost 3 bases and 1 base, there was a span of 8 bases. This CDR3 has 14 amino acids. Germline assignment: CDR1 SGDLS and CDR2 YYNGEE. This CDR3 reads CASSAGGSGNTIYS. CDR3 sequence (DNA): TGTGCCAGCAGCGCAGGAGGATCTGGAAACACCATATATTCT.

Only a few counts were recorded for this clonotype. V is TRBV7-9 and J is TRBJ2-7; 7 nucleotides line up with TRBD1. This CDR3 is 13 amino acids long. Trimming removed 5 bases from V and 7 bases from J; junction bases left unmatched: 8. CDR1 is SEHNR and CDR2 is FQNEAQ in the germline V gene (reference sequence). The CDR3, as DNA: TGTGCCAGCAGCGCGAGGGACAGTACTGAGCAGTACTTC. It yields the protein CASSARDSTEQYF.

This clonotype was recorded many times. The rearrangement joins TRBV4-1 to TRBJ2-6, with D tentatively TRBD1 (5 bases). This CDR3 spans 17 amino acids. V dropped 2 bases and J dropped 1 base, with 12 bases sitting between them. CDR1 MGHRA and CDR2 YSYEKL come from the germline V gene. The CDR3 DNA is TGCGCCAGCAGCCAATCCACAGGTATATCTGGGGCCAACGTCCTGACTTTC. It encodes CASSQSTGISGANVLTF.

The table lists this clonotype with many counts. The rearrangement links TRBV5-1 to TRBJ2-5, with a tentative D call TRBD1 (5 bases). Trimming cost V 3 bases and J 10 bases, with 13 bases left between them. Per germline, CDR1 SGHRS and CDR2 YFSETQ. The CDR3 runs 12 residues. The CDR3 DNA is TGCGCCAGCAGCTGGCAGACAGAGCACCAGTACTTC. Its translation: CASSWQTEHQYF. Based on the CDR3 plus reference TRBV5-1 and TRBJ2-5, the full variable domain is KAGVTQTPRYLIKTRGQQVTLSCSPISGHRSVSWYQQTPGQGLQFLFEYFSETQRNKGNFPGRFSGRQFSNSRSEMNVSTLELGDSALYLCASSWQTEHQYFGPGTRLLVL.

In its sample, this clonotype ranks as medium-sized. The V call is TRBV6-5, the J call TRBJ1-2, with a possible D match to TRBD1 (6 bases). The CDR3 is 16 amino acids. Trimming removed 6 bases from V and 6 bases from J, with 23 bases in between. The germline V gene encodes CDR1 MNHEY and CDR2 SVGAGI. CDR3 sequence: CASSRQANILGDGYTF. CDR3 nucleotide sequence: TGTGCCAGCAGCCGACAGGCTAATATCCTAGGGGATGGCTACACCTTC.